The 26 T cell receptor beta chains below were found in one sample sequenced in a study of shared clonotypes between healthy human individuals. Method: immunoSEQ multiplex PCR; TCRdb's copy keeps in-frame clones and lacks some. Counted here are more than 2 million clones, under 97% occurring once; the ten biggest clones make up roughly 0.13%. The sample consisted of naive CD4+ T cells sorted from blood. Described subset: CD45RA+ positively selected. Receptor source: a man in his late teens or twenties in good health.

The chain has TRBV7-9 and TRBJ2-6; D call uncertain. This CDR3 has 16 residues. CDR1 SEHNR and CDR2 FQNEAQ come from the germline V gene (reference sequence). Trimming took 1 base from V and 3 from J, leaving 10 bases between them. CDR3 DNA: TGTGCCAGCAGCTTAGAACCCGGGCTTGGGGCCAACGTCCTGACTTTC. It specifies CASSLEPGLGANVLTF.

The chain combines TRBV9 with TRBJ2-3, with D possibly being TRBD1 or TRBD2 (5 bases each). V lost 3 bases and J lost 5, with 16 bases in between. Germline-derived CDR1 and CDR2 are SGDLS and YYNGEE. This CDR3 contains 15 residues. Here the CDR3 reads CASSAGPPVVDTQYF. The DNA of the CDR3 is TGTGCCAGCAGCGCGGGACCCCCCGTGGTAGATACGCAGTATTTT.

The genes are TRBV5-5 and TRBJ1-3; D may be TRBD1 (6 bases). CDR3 length: 15 amino acids. Deletions cut 0 bases from V and 2 bases from J, with 9 bases between. Germline V gives CDR1 SGHKS, CDR2 YYEKEE (reference sequence). CDR3 region: CASSLDAGAGNTIYF. CDR3 nucleotide sequence: TGTGCCAGCAGCTTGGACGCAGGGGCTGGAAACACCATATATTTT.

The V and J genes are TRBV5-1 and TRBJ1-1, with 11 bases identical to TRBD1. The J segment lost 2 bases and the V segment lost 3 bases, leaving 3 bases of the junction unmatched. CDR3 length: 15 amino acids. Germline CDR1 SGHRS, CDR2 YFSETQ. CDR3 sequence: CASSWDRGKNTEAFF. The CDR3 coding sequence is TGCGCCAGCAGCTGGGACAGGGGGAAAAACACTGAAGCTTTCTTT.

The rearrangement joins TRBV5-8 to TRBJ2-3, with 8 bases lining up with TRBD1. Germline trimming cut 4 bases from V and 3 bases from J; bases unmatched to any gene: 19. This CDR3 comprises 19 residues. From germline, CDR1 is SGHTS and CDR2 YDEGEE. In DNA form, the CDR3 reads TGTGCCAGCAGCACCGGTGGGGCTAGGACAGGGAAGGAGACAGATACGCAGTATTTT. Protein: CASSTGGARTGKETDTQYF.

J is TRBJ2-1 and V is TRBV30; D remains unclear. Germline loops: CDR1 GTSNPN, CDR2 SVGIG (reference sequence). CDR3 length: 11 residues. Trimming shortened V by 2 bases and J by 9 bases, and 8 bases separated the two germline ends. The CDR3 DNA reads TGTGCCTGGAGTTTTCTGGGTGAGCAGTTCTTC. It yields the protein CAWSFLGEQFF.

V is TRBV28 and J is TRBJ1-1; D is uncertain. This CDR3 is built from 10 residues. Germline V gene sequence: CDR1 MDHEN, CDR2 SYDVKM. Trimming took off 10 bases at V and 5 bases at J, with 8 bases between the two ends. Written as DNA, the CDR3 is TGTGCCACCGCTGGGACTGAAGCTTTCTTT. Residues: CATAGTEAFF.

The J gene is TRBJ2-7, the V gene TRBV19, with D tentatively TRBD1 (6 bases). The germline V gene has CDR1 LNHDA and CDR2 SQIVND (reference sequence). Trimming stripped 0 bases from V and 2 bases from J, with 11 bases between. The CDR3 is 15 residues long. The CDR3 DNA sequence: TGTGCCAGTAGTATAGATCAGGGGTTGACCTACGAGCAGTACTTC. Protein: CASSIDQGLTYEQYF.

The chain uses TRBV5-6 and TRBJ2-5; TRBD2 is a possible D gene (5 bases). This CDR3 is 15 amino acids long. The V and J ends lost 4 bases and 4 bases respectively, with 17 bases between them. CDR1 SGHDT and CDR2 YYEEEE come from the germline V gene. The CDR3: CASSGRTGSTETQYF. The DNA of the CDR3 is TGTGCCAGCAGCGGGCGGACTGGGAGCACAGAGACCCAGTACTTC.

This sequence joins TRBV6-5 and TRBJ1-1; D is ambiguous. The CDR3 consists of 13 residues. Trimming took off 7 bases at V and 0 bases at J, with 9 bases between the two ends. Germline CDR1 MNHEY, CDR2 SVGAGI. CDR3 protein: CASINGMNTEAFF. The CDR3 nucleotides read TGTGCCAGCATCAATGGCATGAACACTGAAGCTTTCTTT.

The genes are TRBV11-2 and TRBJ1-3, with D possibly matching TRBD1 (5 bases). Looked up from germline, CDR1 is SGHAT and CDR2 is FQNNGV. The V end was cut by 5 bases, the J end by 4 bases, with 12 bases between. CDR3 length: 14 amino acids. For the CDR3, the DNA is TGTGCCAGCAGCCAGGGACGGTACGGAAACACCATATATTTT. Its protein product is CASSQGRYGNTIYF. The whole variable domain, filled in from reference TRBV11-2 and TRBJ1-3, reads EAGVAQSPRYKIIEKRQSVAFWCNPISGHATLYWYQQILGQGPKLLIQFQNNGVVDDSQLPKDRFSAERLKGVDSTLKIQPAKLEDSAVYLCASSQGRYGNTIYFGEGSWLTVV.

The V and J genes are TRBV27 and TRBJ1-3; D unresolved. The germline gives CDR1 MNHEY, CDR2 SMNVEV (reference sequence). V lost 5 bases to trimming and J lost 1 base, with 9 bases between them. The CDR3 length is 14 residues. The DNA for the CDR3 is TGTGCCAGCAGTCCACGTCTGTCTGGAAACACCATATATTTT. Its translation: CASSPRLSGNTIYF.

J is TRBJ1-2 and V is TRBV6-1; a possible D gene is TRBD1 (5 bases). Trimming pared 3 bases from V and 4 bases from J, leaving 24 bases between. The CDR3 extends over 18 amino acids. The germline V gene encodes CDR1 MNHNS and CDR2 SASEGT. CDR3 DNA sequence: TGTGCCAGCAGTGACGGGACGGCTAATCCCCAGTCGGGCTATGGCTACACCTTC. It codes for CASSDGTANPQSGYGYTF.

The chain joins TRBV19 to TRBJ2-1; 11 bases are a match to TRBD2. The CDR3 has 13 amino acids. Germline loops: CDR1 LNHDA, CDR2 SQIVND (reference sequence). The J segment lost 12 bases and the V segment lost 5 bases, leaving 6 bases of the junction unmatched. CDR3: CASSVLAGDRQFF. The CDR3 nucleotides read TGTGCCAGTAGTGTACTAGCGGGAGATCGGCAGTTCTTC.

The V and J genes are TRBV4-1 and TRBJ2-2; D is unresolved. Germline loops: CDR1 MGHRA, CDR2 YSYEKL. The ends were cut back, 2 bases at V and 3 bases at J, with 16 bases in the middle. The CDR3 is 17 residues long. The CDR3 loop is CASSQPATPPYTGELFF. DNA of the CDR3: TGCGCCAGCAGCCAACCTGCTACTCCTCCTTACACCGGGGAGCTGTTTTTT.

The chain has TRBV28 and TRBJ1-2, with D uncertain. There are 12 residues in the CDR3. V was shortened by 3 bases and J by 2 bases, with 4 bases between the two germline ends. Germline CDR1 and CDR2: MDHEN and SYDVKM. The CDR3 region is CASSFENYGYTF. The CDR3 coding sequence is TGTGCCAGCAGTTTCGAAAACTATGGCTACACCTTC.

The genes are TRBV11-2 and TRBJ2-2, with D perhaps matching TRBD2 (6 bases). V was pared by 0 bases and J by 2 bases, with 13 bases between. The length of the CDR3 is 17 residues. CDR1 is SGHAT, CDR2 FQNNGV, per germline. CDR3 region: CASSLDMLAKNTGELFF. In nucleotides, the CDR3 is TGTGCCAGCAGCTTAGATATGCTAGCGAAAAACACCGGGGAGCTGTTTTTT.

The chain links TRBV5-3 to TRBJ2-6, with D unclear. TRBV5-3 is filed as an ORF, its function uncertain. Trimming stripped 4 bases from V and 3 bases from J, with 11 bases between. The CDR3 totals 15 residues. Written as DNA, the CDR3 is TGTGCCAGAAGCCCCGACCTGCTTGGGGCCAACGTCCTGACTTTC. Encoded protein: CARSPDLLGANVLTF.

The rearrangement links TRBV5-1 to TRBJ2-3; 7 bases agree with TRBD1. The V gene's germline CDR1 is SGHRS and CDR2 YFSETQ. The CDR3 covers 15 residues. V was clipped by 10 bases and J by 4 bases; unmatched bases: 15. CDR3 sequence (DNA): TGCGCCTGCCGGGACAGTGCTCTAGGGTCAGATACGCAGTATTTT. This sequence encodes CACRDSALGSDTQYF.

The chain has TRBV30 and TRBJ1-6; TRBD1 might be the D (6 bases). Germline V lookup: CDR1 GTSNPN, CDR2 SVGIG (reference sequence). V lost 2 bases, J lost 10 bases, and 12 bases lay in between. CDR3 length equals 13 residues. The CDR3 loop is CAWSKGGLSPLHF. Here the CDR3 DNA reads TGTGCCTGGAGTAAGGGGGGTTTGTCACCCCTCCACTTT.

This rearrangement joins TRBV30 to TRBJ1-5; TRBD1 is a possible D gene (6 bases). V was trimmed by 4 bases and J by 0 bases, leaving 10 bases between them. CDR3 length equals 14 residues. Germline V gene lookup returns CDR1 GTSNPN and CDR2 SVGIG (reference sequence). CDR3 coding DNA: TGTGCCTGGACGGACAGAAATAGCAATCAGCCCCAGCATTTT. Protein: CAWTDRNSNQPQHF.

In this sample, this clone turned up once. J is TRBJ2-3 and V is TRBV9; 13 bases are a match to TRBD2. The junction had 3 bases not matched to a gene; V was cut back by 1 base and J by 4 bases. CDR1 is SGDLS, CDR2 YYNGEE, per germline. The CDR3 consists of 16 residues. The CDR3 nucleotides are TGTGCCAGCAGCGTAACACTAGCGGGAGGGCCAGATACGCAGTATTTT. Its translation is CASSVTLAGGPDTQYF.

This chain links TRBV7-3 with TRBJ2-5, with D possibly matching TRBD1 (5 bases). Per the germline V gene, CDR1 is SGHTA and CDR2 is FQGTGA. Trimming removed 2 bases from V and 5 bases from J, with 12 bases in between. CDR3 length: 14 amino acids. CDR3 sequence reads: CASSLWPGAETQYF. The DNA of the CDR3 is TGTGCCAGCAGCTTATGGCCTGGGGCGGAGACCCAGTACTTC.

The chain recombines TRBV25-1 with TRBJ1-4, with D possibly being TRBD1 (6 bases). Germline V lookup: CDR1 MGHDK, CDR2 SYGVNS. Trimming stripped 1 base from V and 8 bases from J, with 14 bases between. The CDR3 has 15 amino acids. In DNA, the CDR3 is TGTGCCAGCAGTGAATGGGGCAGGGGCCCCGAAAAACTGTTTTTT. Translated, it gives CASSEWGRGPEKLFF.

J is TRBJ1-5 and V is TRBV10-3; TRBD1 matches 7 bases. The CDR3 totals 15 residues. Germline V CDR1 and CDR2: ENHRY, SYGVKD. V lost 6 bases, J lost 0 bases, and 5 bases stayed unmatched. CDR3 sequence (DNA): TGTGCCATCAGCCAAGACAGGGATAGCAATCAGCCCCAGCATTTT. The encoded protein is CAISQDRDSNQPQHF.

The chain links TRBV27 to TRBJ2-7; 9 bases match TRBD2. Germline CDR1 MNHEY, CDR2 SMNVEV (reference sequence). The junction had 11 bases not matched to a gene; V was cut back by 6 bases and J by 5 bases. The CDR3 length is 15 residues. This CDR3 reads CASRTYSGSPHEQYF. The CDR3 DNA reads as TGTGCCAGCAGAACATATAGCGGGAGTCCCCACGAGCAGTACTTC.